This T cell receptor beta chain originates from a study of blood T cells in healthy people across ages. Study outcomes and limitations: Age showed a roughly linear inverse relationship with TCR beta diversity per million T cells.

Isolation per sample recovered at least 7 million PBMCs. This clonotype was picked up a small number of times. Its antigen remains unknown. Primers used in a second PCR of about 7 to 11 cycles were a sample-barcoded 5' primer and a J-beta primer mix. TCRdb reanalysed the 5' RACE reads using MiXCR and keeps one entry per CDR3 protein. The sample has approximately 940,000 distinct CDR3 sequences; about 48% are singletons. The source material was blood. The sequence was obtained from a young man in good health.

The CDR3 DNA is TGTGCCATCAGTGACCTTGACAGGGATGGCTACACCTTC. It codes for CAISDLDRDGYTF. The V call is TRBV10-3, the J call TRBJ1-2; the match to TRBD1 covers 7 bases. CDR3 length: 13 amino acids. V was clipped by 3 bases and J by 6 bases; unmatched bases: 4. Germline V gives CDR1 ENHRY, CDR2 SYGVKD.